The rows below give T cell receptor beta chains drawn from one sample of a study of T-cell memory formation after mild COVID-19. MiXCR, applied by TCRdb to the 5' RACE reads, yields one record per CDR3 protein. The sample yields 350,000 to 500,000 distinct CDR3 sequences, roughly 18% seen once. Specimen: PBMCs or a T cell subset sorted from them (not recorded which). Receptor source: a man between 18 and 29 years old who had mild COVID-19 (a few samples of this study predate the infection). Cell type and time point are not known. Each CDR3 is given with its conserved first and last residue. The D gene is left open where the match is weak. Only some rows state a clone size, as once, few, many or a class for expanded clones.

>TRBV29-1|TRBJ1-2|-|TRBD1
TGCAGCGGACTGACAGGGGGCACCTATGGCTACACCTTC
CSGLTGGTYGYTF
>TRBV5-1|TRBJ2-7|-|-
TGCGCCAGCAGCTGGGGAGTGCTGGGGCTCTACGAGCAGTACTTC
CASSWGVLGLYEQYF
>TRBV20-1|TRBJ2-5|few|TRBD1
TGCAGTGCCCGCCATACAGGGGATCAAGAGACCCAGTACTTC
CSARHTGDQETQYF
>TRBV4-1|TRBJ1-4|-|TRBD1
TGCGCCAGCAGGTTCAACAGGGGGCTAGGGACTAATGAAAAACTGTTTTTT
CASRFNRGLGTNEKLFF
>TRBV7-6|TRBJ1-6|-|-
TGTGCCAGCAGCTCGACTCCCAGTAATTCACCCCTCCACTTT
CASSSTPSNSPLHF
>TRBV29-1|TRBJ2-2|-|-
TGCAGCGTTGCCCATCGGGGCGGGGAGCTGTTTTTT
CSVAHRGGELFF
>TRBV5-1|TRBJ2-1|many|-
TGCGCCAGCAGCTTGACGGGTTACAATGAGCAGTTCTTC
CASSLTGYNEQFF
>TRBV10-3|TRBJ2-1|few|-
TGTGCCATCAGTGAGTCGAGCTCCGGAGGTAATGAGCAGTTCTTC
CAISESSSGGNEQFF
>TRBV7-3|TRBJ2-2|few|TRBD2
TGTGCCAGCAGCTTACTTAGCGGGGTAGGCGGGGAGCTGTTTTTT
CASSLLSGVGGELFF
>TRBV12-3/TRBV12-4|TRBJ2-3|few|TRBD2
TGTGCCAGCAGCGAGGGGCGGGGGGTCACAGATACGCAGTATTTT
CASSEGRGVTDTQYF
>TRBV10-3|TRBJ1-5|-|TRBD1
TGTGCCATCAGGACCGGGACAGGGGATCAGCCCCAGCATTTT
CAIRTGTGDQPQHF
>TRBV7-8|TRBJ2-3|-|TRBD2
TGTGCCAGCAGCCCTCGTATAGCGGGGGGGCCCGTAGATACGCAGTATTTT
CASSPRIAGGPVDTQYF